A single T cell receptor (beta chain) is shown here with its context. The PCR made use of 60 Vbeta and 13 Jbeta primers. The data were produced by immunoSEQ multiplex PCR, yet TCRdb's version contains in-frame clones alone and is incomplete. The sample table includes around 77,000 clones. The data are from a study of cytomegalovirus exposure and HLA in healthy donors. Looking at the study overall: T cells numbering about 200 million yielded some 120 million unique TCR beta sequences in an earlier analysis.

The V gene's germline CDR1 is SQVTM and CDR2 ANQGSEA. This CDR3 is 14 amino acids long. Trimming removed 6 bases from V and 5 bases from J; junction bases left unmatched: 10. This clonotype was obtained from a man between 50 and 59 years old in good health and CMV-seropositive. The V call is TRBV29-1, the J call TRBJ2-1, with 7 bases identical to TRBD2. The sequenced sample consisted of PBMCs. Here the CDR3 reads CSVSTRDYNNEQFF. DNA for the CDR3: TGCAGCGTCTCCACTAGGGACTACAACAATGAGCAGTTCTTC.